These T cell receptor beta chains were read from a single sample in a study of T cell changes during pregnancy in multiple sclerosis. Using immunoSEQ multiplex PCR, the repertoire was profiled, and TCRdb retains in-frame clones only, with some absent. The sample holds about 70,000 clones, just over 90% seen once. The specimen comprised peripheral blood, sampled after pregnancy. The receptors derive from a female donor with multiple sclerosis, enrolled in a pregnancy study. The CDR3 runs from the conserved cysteine through the conserved F or W. D genes are given only for firm matches. The listing skips clone size in some rows; elsewhere it reads once, few, many or a size class.

v_call: TRBV7-7; cdr3_length: 15; clone_size: NA; d_call: TRBD2; j_call: TRBJ2-5; cdr3_aa: CASSPHYRREETQYF; cdr3_nt: TGTGCCAGCAGCCCCCATTATCGGCGGGAGGAGACCCAGTACTTC
v_call: TRBV2; cdr3_length: 14; clone_size: NA; d_call: TRBD1; j_call: TRBJ1-2; cdr3_aa: CASNGQGADYGYTF; cdr3_nt: TGTGCCAGCAACGGGCAGGGGGCTGACTATGGCTACACCTTC
v_call: TRBV5-1; cdr3_length: 14; clone_size: NA; d_call: TRBD2; j_call: TRBJ2-7; cdr3_aa: CASSSGRLADGQYF; cdr3_nt: TGCGCCAGCAGCTCAGGCCGACTAGCGGACGGGCAGTACTTC
v_call: TRBV4-2; cdr3_length: 16; clone_size: NA; d_call: TRBD2; j_call: TRBJ2-1; cdr3_aa: CASSQAGLAGNNEQFF; cdr3_nt: TGTGCCAGCAGCCAAGCAGGACTAGCGGGAAACAATGAGCAGTTCTTC
v_call: TRBV7-2; cdr3_length: 17; clone_size: NA; d_call: TRBD2; j_call: TRBJ2-7; cdr3_aa: CASSPPRLAGGPYEQYF; cdr3_nt: TGTGCCAGCAGCCCCCCACGCCTAGCGGGAGGTCCCTACGAGCAGTACTTC
v_call: TRBV5-1; cdr3_length: 17; clone_size: NA; d_call: NA; j_call: TRBJ2-1; cdr3_aa: CASSLGPNPRSYNEQFF; cdr3_nt: TGCGCCAGCAGCTTAGGTCCCAACCCTAGGTCCTACAATGAGCAGTTCTTC
v_call: TRBV5-1; cdr3_length: 17; clone_size: NA; d_call: TRBD2; j_call: TRBJ2-6; cdr3_aa: CASSTGLANSGANVLTF; cdr3_nt: TGCGCCAGCAGCACGGGACTAGCGAACTCTGGGGCCAACGTCCTGACTTTC
v_call: TRBV5-6; cdr3_length: 13; clone_size: once; d_call: NA; j_call: TRBJ2-7; cdr3_aa: CASSLLGAYEQYF; cdr3_nt: TGTGCCAGCAGCTTGTTAGGGGCCTACGAGCAGTACTTC
v_call: TRBV9; cdr3_length: 15; clone_size: NA; d_call: TRBD1; j_call: TRBJ1-2; cdr3_aa: CASSVEDRLRDGYTF; cdr3_nt: TGTGCCAGCAGCGTAGAGGACAGGTTAAGGGATGGCTACACCTTC
v_call: TRBV5-6; cdr3_length: 13; clone_size: NA; d_call: NA; j_call: TRBJ2-7; cdr3_aa: CASSFSGSYEQYF; cdr3_nt: TGTGCCAGCAGCTTCAGCGGTTCCTACGAGCAGTACTTC
v_call: TRBV30; cdr3_length: 17; clone_size: NA; d_call: TRBD2; j_call: TRBJ2-3; cdr3_aa: CAWSTTRLAGETDTQYF; cdr3_nt: TGTGCCTGGAGTACGACAAGACTAGCGGGAGAAACAGATACGCAGTATTTT
v_call: TRBV5-1; cdr3_length: 14; clone_size: NA; d_call: TRBD1; j_call: TRBJ2-3; cdr3_aa: CASSQQGGTDTQYF; cdr3_nt: TGCGCCAGCAGCCAACAGGGGGGCACAGATACGCAGTATTTT
v_call: TRBV6-5; cdr3_length: 14; clone_size: NA; d_call: TRBD2; j_call: TRBJ2-7; cdr3_aa: CASSGGGLPYEQYF; cdr3_nt: TGTGCCAGTAGCGGGGGGGGGCTACCCTACGAGCAGTACTTC
v_call: TRBV2; cdr3_length: 13; clone_size: NA; d_call: NA; j_call: TRBJ1-2; cdr3_aa: CASSYQQEYGYTF; cdr3_nt: TGTGCCAGCAGTTACCAACAGGAGTATGGCTACACCTTC
v_call: TRBV27; cdr3_length: 15; clone_size: NA; d_call: TRBD1; j_call: TRBJ2-1; cdr3_aa: CASSLGQTTYNEQFF; cdr3_nt: TGTGCCAGCAGTTTGGGACAGACAACCTACAATGAGCAGTTCTTC
v_call: TRBV29-1; cdr3_length: 12; clone_size: NA; d_call: NA; j_call: TRBJ2-1; cdr3_aa: CSGWRLLNEQFF; cdr3_nt: TGCAGCGGGTGGAGACTGCTCAATGAGCAGTTCTTC
v_call: TRBV27; cdr3_length: 13; clone_size: NA; d_call: NA; j_call: TRBJ1-1; cdr3_aa: CASSLGFMREAFF; cdr3_nt: TGTGCCAGCAGTTTAGGGTTTATGAGGGAAGCTTTCTTT
v_call: TRBV6-4; cdr3_length: 16; clone_size: NA; d_call: NA; j_call: TRBJ1-5; cdr3_aa: CASSEVSAYSNQPQHF; cdr3_nt: TGTGCCAGCAGTGAAGTCTCCGCCTATAGCAATCAGCCCCAGCATTTT
v_call: TRBV30; cdr3_length: 20; clone_size: NA; d_call: NA; j_call: TRBJ2-2; cdr3_aa: CAWSVHGTRPGLARAGELFF; cdr3_nt: TGTGCCTGGAGTGTACATGGGACACGGCCCGGGCTGGCCAGGGCCGGGGAGCTGTTTTTT
v_call: TRBV5-4; cdr3_length: 13; clone_size: NA; d_call: TRBD1; j_call: TRBJ1-2; cdr3_aa: CASSFTGEYGYTF; cdr3_nt: TGTGCCAGCAGCTTCACAGGGGAATATGGCTACACCTTC
v_call: TRBV7-9; cdr3_length: 13; clone_size: NA; d_call: NA; j_call: TRBJ2-7; cdr3_aa: CASSLELDYEQYF; cdr3_nt: TGTGCCAGCAGCTTAGAACTAGACTACGAGCAGTACTTC
v_call: TRBV11-2; cdr3_length: 19; clone_size: NA; d_call: NA; j_call: TRBJ2-7; cdr3_aa: CASSAMGGGSLRAPYEQYF; cdr3_nt: TGTGCCAGCAGCGCCATGGGCGGGGGCTCCTTACGGGCTCCCTACGAGCAGTACTTC
v_call: TRBV7-9; cdr3_length: 15; clone_size: NA; d_call: NA; j_call: TRBJ2-7; cdr3_aa: CASSLGGPSNYEQYF; cdr3_nt: TGTGCCAGCAGCTTAGGGGGGCCTTCGAACTACGAGCAGTACTTC
v_call: TRBV4-2; cdr3_length: 14; clone_size: NA; d_call: NA; j_call: TRBJ2-5; cdr3_aa: CASSQDDRQETQYF; cdr3_nt: TGTGCCAGCAGCCAAGACGATAGACAAGAGACCCAGTACTTC
v_call: TRBV11-3; cdr3_length: 12; clone_size: NA; d_call: TRBD2; j_call: TRBJ2-7; cdr3_aa: CASSSLAGEQYF; cdr3_nt: TGTGCCAGCAGCTCCTTAGCGGGCGAGCAGTACTTC
v_call: TRBV13; cdr3_length: 15; clone_size: NA; d_call: TRBD2; j_call: TRBJ2-7; cdr3_aa: CASSFTGDYSYEQYF; cdr3_nt: TGTGCCAGCAGCTTTACGGGGGACTACTCCTACGAGCAGTACTTC
v_call: TRBV2; cdr3_length: 15; clone_size: few; d_call: NA; j_call: TRBJ1-5; cdr3_aa: CASTGSGWKNQPQHF; cdr3_nt: TGTGCCAGCACTGGATCAGGGTGGAAGAATCAGCCCCAGCATTTT
v_call: TRBV11-2; cdr3_length: 15; clone_size: NA; d_call: NA; j_call: TRBJ2-5; cdr3_aa: CASSLFVGGIETQYF; cdr3_nt: TGTGCCAGCAGCTTGTTCGTCGGCGGGATCGAGACCCAGTACTTC
v_call: TRBV5-5; cdr3_length: 15; clone_size: NA; d_call: NA; j_call: TRBJ1-1; cdr3_aa: CASSLSGAGYTEAFF; cdr3_nt: TGTGCCAGCAGCTTGTCTGGCGCCGGGTACACTGAAGCTTTCTTT
v_call: TRBV28; cdr3_length: 12; clone_size: NA; d_call: NA; j_call: TRBJ1-2; cdr3_aa: CASTDADYGYTF; cdr3_nt: TGTGCCAGCACCGATGCAGATTATGGCTACACCTTC
v_call: TRBV7-9; cdr3_length: 14; clone_size: NA; d_call: NA; j_call: TRBJ1-5; cdr3_aa: CASSLATGNQPQHF; cdr3_nt: TGTGCCAGCAGCTTAGCCACAGGGAATCAGCCCCAGCATTTT
v_call: TRBV11-2; cdr3_length: 15; clone_size: NA; d_call: NA; j_call: TRBJ2-3; cdr3_aa: CASSLDGTSTDTQYF; cdr3_nt: TGTGCCAGCAGCTTAGACGGGACTAGCACAGATACGCAGTATTTT
v_call: TRBV7-2; cdr3_length: 15; clone_size: NA; d_call: NA; j_call: TRBJ2-3; cdr3_aa: CASSLAGAGTDTQYF; cdr3_nt: TGTGCCAGCAGCTTAGCGGGAGCGGGCACAGATACGCAGTATTTT
v_call: TRBV19; cdr3_length: 13; clone_size: NA; d_call: TRBD1; j_call: TRBJ2-1; cdr3_aa: CASYPGQGREQFF; cdr3_nt: TGTGCCAGTTATCCGGGACAGGGGCGTGAGCAGTTCTTC
v_call: TRBV2; cdr3_length: 12; clone_size: NA; d_call: NA; j_call: TRBJ1-3; cdr3_aa: CASRLGGHAIYF; cdr3_nt: TGTGCCAGCAGGCTAGGGGGTCACGCCATATATTTT
v_call: TRBV6-1; cdr3_length: 14; clone_size: NA; d_call: NA; j_call: TRBJ2-7; cdr3_aa: CASSEAGGRYEQYF; cdr3_nt: TGTGCCAGCAGTGAAGCGGGGGGGCGGTACGAGCAGTACTTC
v_call: TRBV2; cdr3_length: 13; clone_size: NA; d_call: NA; j_call: TRBJ1-2; cdr3_aa: CASSITSGYGYTF; cdr3_nt: TGTGCCAGCAGTATAACCTCAGGCTATGGCTACACCTTC
v_call: TRBV13; cdr3_length: 17; clone_size: NA; d_call: TRBD2; j_call: TRBJ2-3; cdr3_aa: CASSLWGGNGQPDTQYF; cdr3_nt: TGTGCCAGCAGCTTATGGGGGGGGAATGGGCAACCCGATACGCAGTATTTT
v_call: TRBV4-3; cdr3_length: 15; clone_size: NA; d_call: NA; j_call: TRBJ1-5; cdr3_aa: CASSQVVGEAQPQHF; cdr3_nt: TGCGCCAGCAGCCAAGTGGTCGGGGAGGCTCAGCCCCAGCATTTT
v_call: TRBV5-1; cdr3_length: 15; clone_size: NA; d_call: TRBD2; j_call: TRBJ2-1; cdr3_aa: CASSLGGTSGNEQFF; cdr3_nt: TGCGCCAGCAGCTTGGGTGGGACTAGCGGGAATGAGCAGTTCTTC
v_call: TRBV18; cdr3_length: 14; clone_size: NA; d_call: TRBD1; j_call: TRBJ2-7; cdr3_aa: CASSPTGDSYEQYF; cdr3_nt: TGTGCCAGCTCACCGACAGGGGATTCCTACGAGCAGTACTTC
v_call: TRBV11-3; cdr3_length: 14; clone_size: NA; d_call: NA; j_call: TRBJ2-1; cdr3_aa: CASSLKGPGNEQFF; cdr3_nt: TGTGCCAGCAGCTTAAAGGGCCCAGGGAATGAGCAGTTCTTC
v_call: TRBV9; cdr3_length: 16; clone_size: NA; d_call: NA; j_call: TRBJ2-1; cdr3_aa: CASSAPTGSSYNEQFF; cdr3_nt: TGTGCCAGCAGCGCCCCCACAGGGTCCTCCTACAATGAGCAGTTCTTC
v_call: TRBV6-1; cdr3_length: 14; clone_size: NA; d_call: TRBD1; j_call: TRBJ1-5; cdr3_aa: CASSLETGWRPQHF; cdr3_nt: TGTGCCAGCAGTCTCGAGACAGGGTGGCGGCCCCAGCATTTT
v_call: TRBV23-1; cdr3_length: 17; clone_size: NA; d_call: NA; j_call: TRBJ2-7; cdr3_aa: CASSSAPNFPPGVEQYF; cdr3_nt: TGCGCCAGCAGCAGCGCCCCGAACTTCCCCCCTGGAGTAGAGCAGTACTTC
v_call: TRBV28; cdr3_length: 18; clone_size: NA; d_call: NA; j_call: TRBJ1-5; cdr3_aa: CASSPDAYSSYSNQPQHF; cdr3_nt: TGTGCCAGCAGTCCCGACGCCTACAGTAGTTATAGCAATCAGCCCCAGCATTTT
v_call: TRBV28; cdr3_length: 14; clone_size: NA; d_call: TRBD2; j_call: TRBJ2-7; cdr3_aa: CASSVAGGRYEQYF; cdr3_nt: TGTGCCAGCAGCGTAGCGGGGGGACGGTACGAGCAGTACTTC
v_call: TRBV18; cdr3_length: 18; clone_size: once; d_call: TRBD2; j_call: TRBJ2-7; cdr3_aa: CASSPQIPTSGNPYEQYF; cdr3_nt: TGTGCCAGCTCACCACAGATTCCCACTAGCGGGAATCCCTACGAGCAGTACTTC
v_call: TRBV25-1; cdr3_length: 16; clone_size: NA; d_call: NA; j_call: TRBJ1-1; cdr3_aa: CASSGPPGALLTEAFF; cdr3_nt: TGTGCCAGCAGTGGACCGCCAGGGGCCCTTTTGACTGAAGCTTTCTTT
v_call: TRBV28; cdr3_length: 17; clone_size: NA; d_call: NA; j_call: TRBJ1-5; cdr3_aa: CASSFSLFPGSNQPQHF; cdr3_nt: TGTGCCAGCAGTTTTAGCCTGTTTCCGGGTTCTAATCAGCCCCAGCATTTT
v_call: TRBV21-1; cdr3_length: 15; clone_size: NA; d_call: NA; j_call: TRBJ2-7; cdr3_aa: CASSKNRGQIYEQYF; cdr3_nt: TGTGCCAGCAGCAAAAATAGAGGACAGATCTACGAGCAGTACTTC
v_call: TRBV29-1; cdr3_length: 12; clone_size: NA; d_call: NA; j_call: TRBJ2-1; cdr3_aa: CSGTVLVDEQFF; cdr3_nt: TGCAGCGGTACAGTGTTGGTCGATGAGCAGTTCTTC
v_call: TRBV7-2; cdr3_length: 14; clone_size: NA; d_call: NA; j_call: TRBJ2-7; cdr3_aa: CASSLGQFSYEQYF; cdr3_nt: TGTGCCAGCAGCCTAGGCCAGTTTTCCTACGAGCAGTACTTC